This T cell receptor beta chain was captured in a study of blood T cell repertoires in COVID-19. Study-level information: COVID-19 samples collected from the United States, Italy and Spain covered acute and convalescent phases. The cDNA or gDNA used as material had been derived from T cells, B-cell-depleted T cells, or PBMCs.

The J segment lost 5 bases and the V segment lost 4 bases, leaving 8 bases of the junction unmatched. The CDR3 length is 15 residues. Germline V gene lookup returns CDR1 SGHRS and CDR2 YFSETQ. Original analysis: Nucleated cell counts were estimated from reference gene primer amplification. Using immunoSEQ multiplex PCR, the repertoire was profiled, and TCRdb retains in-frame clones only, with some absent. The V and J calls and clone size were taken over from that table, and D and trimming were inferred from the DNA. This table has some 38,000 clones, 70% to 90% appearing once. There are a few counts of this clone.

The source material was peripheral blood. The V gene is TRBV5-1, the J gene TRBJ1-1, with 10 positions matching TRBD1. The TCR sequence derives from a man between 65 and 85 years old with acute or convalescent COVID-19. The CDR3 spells CASSEGQGINTEAFF. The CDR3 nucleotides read TGCGCCAGCAGCGAGGGACAGGGGATCAATACTGAAGCTTTCTTT. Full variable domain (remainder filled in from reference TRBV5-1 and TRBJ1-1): KAGVTQTPRYLIKTRGQQVTLSCSPISGHRSVSWYQQTPGQGLQFLFEYFSETQRNKGNFPGRFSGRQFSNSRSEMNVSTLELGDSALYLCASSEGQGINTEAFFGQGTRLTVV.